This TCR beta chain was recorded in a study of blood T cell repertoires in COVID-19. As for the study in general: From the United States, Italy and Spain came samples of acute and convalescent COVID-19. PBMCs, B-cell-depleted T cells, or T cells were the source of the cDNA or gDNA that made up the material.

Germline trimming cut 4 bases from V and 8 bases from J; bases unmatched to any gene: 6. The CDR3 covers 13 residues. Germline CDR1 reads SGDLS; CDR2 reads YYNGEE. Original processing methods: Using reference gene primer amplification, nucleated cell counts were estimated. Using immunoSEQ multiplex PCR, the repertoire was profiled, and TCRdb retains in-frame clones only, with some absent. V and J calls and clone size are copied from that table; D and trimming were computed from the DNA. This sample carries 45,000 to 55,000 clones, 84% of them seen once, and the ten largest clones take over 2%. This chain uses TRBV9 with TRBJ1-5; 7 bases are shared with TRBD1. The sample consisted of peripheral blood. The TCR was taken from a man in his forties or fifties with acute or convalescent COVID-19. CDR3 sequence (DNA): TGTGCCAGCAGCAGAGATGACAGGGAGCCCCAGCATTTT. As protein: CASSRDDREPQHF.